The rows below give T cell receptor beta chains drawn from one sample of a study of shared clonotypes between healthy human individuals. Here immunoSEQ multiplex PCR was the method, and the copy in TCRdb shows in-frame clones only, minus some. The sample holds over a million clones, 95% to 99% seen once. What was sequenced was naive CD4+ T cells sorted from blood. The receptors were gathered from a young man in good health. Each CDR3 is given with its conserved first and last residue. D genes are given only for firm matches. Not every row has a clone size; where given, it reads once, few, many or a size class.

d_call: -
j_call: TRBJ2-2
clone_size: -
v_call: TRBV7-2
cdr3_length: 12
cdr3_aa: CASSLNTGELFF
cdr3_nt: TGTGCCAGCAGCCTAAACACCGGGGAGCTGTTTTTT

d_call: TRBD2
j_call: TRBJ2-1
clone_size: -
v_call: TRBV9
cdr3_length: 16
cdr3_aa: CASSVVGGGLYNEQFF
cdr3_nt: TGTGCCAGCAGCGTAGTCGGGGGAGGGCTCTACAATGAGCAGTTCTTC

d_call: -
j_call: TRBJ1-5
clone_size: -
v_call: TRBV10-3
cdr3_length: 17
cdr3_aa: CATRKDVTAGINQPQHF
cdr3_nt: TGTGCCACCAGAAAGGATGTCACAGCAGGGATCAATCAGCCCCAGCATTTT

d_call: TRBD1
j_call: TRBJ2-2
clone_size: -
v_call: TRBV2
cdr3_length: 16
cdr3_aa: CASSDRQGSNTGELFF
cdr3_nt: TGTGCCAGCAGTGATCGACAGGGCTCGAACACCGGGGAGCTGTTTTTT

d_call: TRBD1
j_call: TRBJ2-5
clone_size: -
v_call: TRBV18
cdr3_length: 16
cdr3_aa: CASSPERTGEVKTQYF
cdr3_nt: TGTGCCAGCTCACCGGAGCGGACAGGGGAGGTGAAGACCCAGTACTTC

d_call: -
j_call: TRBJ2-7
clone_size: -
v_call: TRBV18
cdr3_length: 13
cdr3_aa: CASSPKQGYEQYF
cdr3_nt: TGTGCCAGCTCCCCAAAACAGGGTTACGAGCAGTACTTC

d_call: -
j_call: TRBJ1-5
clone_size: -
v_call: TRBV25-1
cdr3_length: 15
cdr3_aa: CASSGTSLDLQPQHF
cdr3_nt: TGTGCCAGCAGTGGGACGAGTTTGGACTTACAGCCCCAGCATTTT

d_call: TRBD1
j_call: TRBJ2-7
clone_size: -
v_call: TRBV15
cdr3_length: 17
cdr3_aa: CATSRKRGQGVLYEQYF
cdr3_nt: TGTGCCACCAGCAGAAAGAGGGGCCAGGGGGTCCTCTACGAGCAGTACTTC

d_call: TRBD2
j_call: TRBJ2-1
clone_size: -
v_call: TRBV4-2
cdr3_length: 17
cdr3_aa: CASSQEGIAGEGNEQFF
cdr3_nt: TGTGCCAGCAGCCAAGAGGGAATAGCGGGAGAGGGCAATGAGCAGTTCTTC

d_call: TRBD1
j_call: TRBJ2-5
clone_size: -
v_call: TRBV28
cdr3_length: 13
cdr3_aa: CASCSQGEETQYF
cdr3_nt: TGTGCCAGCTGTTCACAGGGGGAGGAGACCCAGTACTTC

d_call: TRBD2
j_call: TRBJ2-1
clone_size: -
v_call: TRBV2
cdr3_length: 17
cdr3_aa: CASSTKGSGLAGGEQFF
cdr3_nt: TGTGCCAGCAGCACAAAAGGAAGCGGACTAGCGGGAGGGGAGCAGTTCTTC

d_call: TRBD2
j_call: TRBJ2-7
clone_size: -
v_call: TRBV7-9
cdr3_length: 16
cdr3_aa: CASSAQLAGITYEQYF
cdr3_nt: TGTGCCAGCAGCGCCCAGCTAGCGGGAATTACCTACGAGCAGTACTTC

d_call: TRBD2
j_call: TRBJ2-3
clone_size: -
v_call: TRBV19
cdr3_length: 16
cdr3_aa: CASSIRTSGSTDTQYF
cdr3_nt: TGTGCCAGTAGTATTCGGACTAGCGGCAGCACAGATACGCAGTATTTT

d_call: -
j_call: TRBJ2-1
clone_size: -
v_call: TRBV5-1
cdr3_length: 14
cdr3_aa: CASSRRDGYNEQFF
cdr3_nt: TGCGCCAGCAGCCGTCGGGACGGATACAATGAGCAGTTCTTC

d_call: -
j_call: TRBJ2-7
clone_size: -
v_call: TRBV4-1
cdr3_length: 14
cdr3_aa: CASSQAEQGYEQYF
cdr3_nt: TGCGCCAGCAGCCAAGCCGAACAGGGCTACGAGCAGTACTTC

d_call: TRBD1
j_call: TRBJ1-4
clone_size: -
v_call: TRBV18
cdr3_length: 15
cdr3_aa: CASSPSGTGNEKLFF
cdr3_nt: TGTGCCAGCTCCCCGTCGGGGACAGGGAATGAAAAACTGTTTTTT

d_call: -
j_call: TRBJ2-1
clone_size: -
v_call: TRBV5-1
cdr3_length: 14
cdr3_aa: CASSLDGRGPEQFF
cdr3_nt: TGCGCCAGCAGCTTGGACGGGAGAGGTCCTGAGCAGTTCTTC

d_call: -
j_call: TRBJ2-5
clone_size: -
v_call: TRBV11-2
cdr3_length: 13
cdr3_aa: CASSRLYRTAQYF
cdr3_nt: TGTGCCAGCAGCCGCTTGTATCGAACGGCCCAGTACTTC

d_call: -
j_call: TRBJ2-7
clone_size: -
v_call: TRBV28
cdr3_length: 14
cdr3_aa: CASSFSQATYEQYF
cdr3_nt: TGTGCCAGCAGTTTCTCCCAAGCCACCTACGAGCAGTACTTC

d_call: -
j_call: TRBJ2-1
clone_size: once
v_call: TRBV9
cdr3_length: 17
cdr3_aa: CASSVDRTGASYNEQFF
cdr3_nt: TGTGCCAGCAGCGTAGACCGGACGGGGGCCTCCTACAATGAGCAGTTCTTC

d_call: TRBD1
j_call: TRBJ2-1
clone_size: -
v_call: TRBV18
cdr3_length: 16
cdr3_aa: CASSVRSGQGNNEQFF
cdr3_nt: TGTGCCAGCTCAGTAAGGTCGGGACAGGGGAACAATGAGCAGTTCTTC

d_call: TRBD2
j_call: TRBJ2-2
clone_size: -
v_call: TRBV5-1
cdr3_length: 17
cdr3_aa: CASSRVAGGRNTGELFF
cdr3_nt: TGCGCCAGCAGCAGAGTAGCGGGAGGTAGGAACACCGGGGAGCTGTTTTTT

d_call: -
j_call: TRBJ1-5
clone_size: -
v_call: TRBV30
cdr3_length: 17
cdr3_aa: CAWSFALTDLRGQPQHF
cdr3_nt: TGTGCCTGGTCTTTTGCACTGACGGACCTTAGAGGTCAGCCCCAGCATTTT

d_call: -
j_call: TRBJ1-4
clone_size: -
v_call: TRBV7-2
cdr3_length: 14
cdr3_aa: CASSFRATNEKLFF
cdr3_nt: TGTGCCAGCAGCTTCAGGGCAACTAATGAAAAACTGTTTTTT

d_call: -
j_call: TRBJ2-7
clone_size: -
v_call: TRBV28
cdr3_length: 15
cdr3_aa: CASSDPGLTSYEQYF
cdr3_nt: TGTGCCAGCAGTGATCCGGGACTCACTTCCTACGAGCAGTACTTC

d_call: -
j_call: TRBJ1-3
clone_size: -
v_call: TRBV6-1
cdr3_length: 15
cdr3_aa: CASRQGPVSRNTIYF
cdr3_nt: TGTGCCAGCCGTCAGGGACCAGTTTCCCGAAACACCATATATTTT

d_call: -
j_call: TRBJ2-5
clone_size: -
v_call: TRBV28
cdr3_length: 16
cdr3_aa: CASSSGESRSQETQYF
cdr3_nt: TGTGCCAGCAGTTCTGGTGAATCCAGGTCACAAGAGACCCAGTACTTC

d_call: -
j_call: TRBJ1-1
clone_size: few
v_call: TRBV20-1
cdr3_length: 10
cdr3_aa: CSASRGWAFF
cdr3_nt: TGCAGTGCTTCCCGGGGCTGGGCTTTCTTT

d_call: TRBD2
j_call: TRBJ2-2
clone_size: -
v_call: TRBV9
cdr3_length: 15
cdr3_aa: CASSDSGVITGELFF
cdr3_nt: TGTGCCAGCAGCGATAGCGGGGTAATCACCGGGGAGCTGTTTTTT

d_call: TRBD2
j_call: TRBJ2-1
clone_size: -
v_call: TRBV7-6
cdr3_length: 16
cdr3_aa: CASRASGRANHNEQFF
cdr3_nt: TGTGCCAGCAGGGCTAGCGGGAGGGCCAACCACAATGAGCAGTTCTTC

d_call: TRBD2
j_call: TRBJ2-3
clone_size: -
v_call: TRBV27
cdr3_length: 15
cdr3_aa: CASSPLAVSTDTQYF
cdr3_nt: TGTGCCAGCAGTCCTCTAGCGGTTAGCACAGATACGCAGTATTTT

d_call: -
j_call: TRBJ2-3
clone_size: -
v_call: TRBV7-9
cdr3_length: 12
cdr3_aa: CASSLGTDTQYF
cdr3_nt: TGTGCCAGCAGCTTAGGCACAGATACGCAGTATTTT

d_call: TRBD2
j_call: TRBJ2-2
clone_size: -
v_call: TRBV5-4
cdr3_length: 18
cdr3_aa: CASRPKMGGIDSAGELFF
cdr3_nt: TGTGCCAGCCGACCCAAAATGGGAGGGATCGATTCTGCCGGGGAGCTGTTTTTT

d_call: TRBD1
j_call: TRBJ2-2
clone_size: -
v_call: TRBV29-1
cdr3_length: 14
cdr3_aa: CSVSRQGAPGELFF
cdr3_nt: TGCAGCGTTTCGAGGCAGGGGGCCCCCGGGGAGCTGTTTTTT

d_call: TRBD2
j_call: TRBJ2-3
clone_size: once
v_call: TRBV4-1
cdr3_length: 16
cdr3_aa: CASSQEGLADTDTQYF
cdr3_nt: TGCGCCAGCAGCCAAGAAGGACTAGCGGACACAGATACGCAGTATTTT

d_call: TRBD2
j_call: TRBJ2-7
clone_size: -
v_call: TRBV28
cdr3_length: 12
cdr3_aa: CASNLAGGPFFF
cdr3_nt: TGTGCCAGCAACCTAGCGGGAGGGCCGTTCTTCTTC